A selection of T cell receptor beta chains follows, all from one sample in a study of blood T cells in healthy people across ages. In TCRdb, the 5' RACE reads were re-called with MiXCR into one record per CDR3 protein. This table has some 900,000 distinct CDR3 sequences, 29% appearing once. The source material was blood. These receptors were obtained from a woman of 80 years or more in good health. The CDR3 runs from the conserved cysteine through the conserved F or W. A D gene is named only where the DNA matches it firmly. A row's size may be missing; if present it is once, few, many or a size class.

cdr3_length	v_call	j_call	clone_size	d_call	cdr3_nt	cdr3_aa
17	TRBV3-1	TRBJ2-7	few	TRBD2	TGTGCCAGCAGCCCATCACTAGCGGGGGGGAACTACAATGAGCAGTACTTC	CASSPSLAGGNYNEQYF
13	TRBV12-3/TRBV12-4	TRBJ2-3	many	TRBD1	TGTGCCAGCAGCATCCTCAGGGGGGATACGCAGTATTTT	CASSILRGDTQYF
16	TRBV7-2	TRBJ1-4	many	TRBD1	TGTGCCAGCAGCTTAGAGTCCGGCAGGGGGAACGAAAAACTGTTTTTT	CASSLESGRGNEKLFF
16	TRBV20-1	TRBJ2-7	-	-	TGCAGTGCTAGACTTCAAGCTCTGTTTACCTTCTACGAGCAGTACTTC	CSARLQALFTFYEQYF
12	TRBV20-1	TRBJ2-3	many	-	TGCAGTGCCCCCACAGGGTCGGATACGCAGTATTTT	CSAPTGSDTQYF
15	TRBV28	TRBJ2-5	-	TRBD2	TGTGCCAGCGGACCGGGACTAGCGGGGAAAGAGACCCAGTACTTC	CASGPGLAGKETQYF
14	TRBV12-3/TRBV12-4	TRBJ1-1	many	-	TGTGCCAGCAGCCGCGGGGGGGGACGGGCTGAAGCTTTCTTT	CASSRGGGRAEAFF
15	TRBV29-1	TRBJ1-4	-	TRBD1	TGCAGCGTGGGATATGGGACAGCAACTAATGAAAAACTGTTTTTT	CSVGYGTATNEKLFF
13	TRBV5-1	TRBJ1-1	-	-	TGCGCCAGCAGCTTGCATCAGGTCACTGAAGCTTTCTTT	CASSLHQVTEAFF
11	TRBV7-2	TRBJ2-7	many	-	TGTGCCAGCAGTCCCGCCTACGAGCAGTACTTC	CASSPAYEQYF
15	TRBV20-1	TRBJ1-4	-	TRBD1	TGCAGTGCTTCCGGGACAGGGAGGGCTAATGAAAAACTGTTTTTT	CSASGTGRANEKLFF
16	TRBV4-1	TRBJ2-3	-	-	TGCGCCAGCAGCCAAGATCCCGGGTCTAGGGCAGATACGCAGTATTTT	CASSQDPGSRADTQYF
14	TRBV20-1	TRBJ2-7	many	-	TGCAGTGCTAGTTTCTCGGCCGGGACCTACGAGCAGTACTTC	CSASFSAGTYEQYF
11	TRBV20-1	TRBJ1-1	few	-	TGCAGTGCTAGACTAGGGGTGGAAGCTTTCTTT	CSARLGVEAFF
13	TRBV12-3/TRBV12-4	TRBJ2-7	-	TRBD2	TGTGCCAGCAGCCGACTAGCGGGAGTCGTGCAGTACTTC	CASSRLAGVVQYF